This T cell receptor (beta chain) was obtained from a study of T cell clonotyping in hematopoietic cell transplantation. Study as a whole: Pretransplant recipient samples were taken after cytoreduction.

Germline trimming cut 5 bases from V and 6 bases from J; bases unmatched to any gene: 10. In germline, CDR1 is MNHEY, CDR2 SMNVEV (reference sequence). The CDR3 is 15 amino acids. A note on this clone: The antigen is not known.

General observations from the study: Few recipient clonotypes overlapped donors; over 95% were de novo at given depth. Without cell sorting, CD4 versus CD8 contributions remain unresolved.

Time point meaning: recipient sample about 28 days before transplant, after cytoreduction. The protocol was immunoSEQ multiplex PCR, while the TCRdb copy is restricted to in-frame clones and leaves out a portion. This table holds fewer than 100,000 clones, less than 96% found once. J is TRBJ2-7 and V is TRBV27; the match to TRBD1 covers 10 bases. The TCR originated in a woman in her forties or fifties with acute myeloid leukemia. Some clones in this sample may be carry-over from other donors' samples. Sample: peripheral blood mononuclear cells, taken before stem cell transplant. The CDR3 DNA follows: TGTGCCAGCAGTCCCCGACCGACAGGGGGCTTCGAGCAGTACTTC. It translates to CASSPRPTGGFEQYF.